Each of the 27 T cell receptor beta chains below was sequenced from the same sample in a study of T cells in Graves' hyperthyroidism and ophthalmopathy. RNA transcripts yielded amplified TCR beta CDR3 regions. The primer set for the first-round RT-PCR of the TCR CDR3 was HTBI. TCRdb reanalysed the multiplex PCR reads using MiXCR and keeps one entry per CDR3 protein. The profile shows a few hundred thousand distinct CDR3 sequences, around a sixth of them singletons. Sequences were obtained from blood. These receptors all come from a woman aged 50 to 60 with Graves' hyperthyroidism.

This clonotype has a handful of counts. The chain carries TRBV7-2 and TRBJ2-7; D unclear. Per the germline V gene, CDR1 is SGHTA and CDR2 is FQGNSA. V was clipped by 5 bases and J by 6 bases, with 20 bases between them. CDR3 size: 15 residues. CDR3 sequence: CASSLSPQGVVEQYF. Here the CDR3 DNA reads TGTGCCAGCAGCCTCTCGCCCCAAGGTGTTGTCGAGCAGTACTTC.

This chain links TRBV12-3 or TRBV12-4 with TRBJ1-3; D gene unclear. The CDR3 consists of 14 residues. V gave up 6 bases and J gave up 4 bases, with 13 bases separating them. CDR3: CASRSGIKGNTIYF. The CDR3 DNA follows: TGTGCCAGCAGGTCCGGGATCAAAGGAAACACCATATATTTT.

This clonotype was detected many times. This rearrangement joins TRBV5-1 to TRBJ2-3; possible D gene TRBD1, 7 bases. CDR3 size: 15 residues. The germline V and J ends were trimmed by 4 bases and 1 base, with 13 bases remaining between them. Per the germline V gene, CDR1 is SGHRS and CDR2 is YFSETQ. CDR3 residues: CASSPGGTGTDTQYF. The CDR3 DNA reads as TGCGCCAGCAGCCCCGGAGGGACAGGCACAGATACGCAGTATTTT.

The chain has TRBV7-9 and TRBJ1-2; no definite D call. V shed 6 bases and J shed 7 bases, with 15 bases lying between them. This CDR3 region has 13 residues. Germline V gene sequence: CDR1 SEHNR, CDR2 FQNEAQ (reference sequence). The chain's CDR3 is CASSSYREGGYTF. As DNA, the CDR3 is TGTGCCAGCAGTTCATACAGAGAGGGTGGCTACACCTTC.

Here the CDR3 reads CSARDNRLRTEAFF. CDR3 nucleotide sequence: TGCAGTGCTAGAGATAATCGGCTTAGGACTGAAGCTTTCTTT. V and J are TRBV20-1 and TRBJ1-1; D is undetermined. V dropped 0 bases and J dropped 5 bases, with 13 bases sitting between them. The germline V gene has CDR1 DFQATT and CDR2 SNEGSKA (reference sequence). This CDR3 comprises 14 residues.

This clonotype was detected ten times or more. The chain employs TRBV20-1 and TRBJ2-3, with a weak D call TRBD2 (5 bases). Trimming took off 4 bases at V and 2 bases at J, with 10 bases between the two ends. The CDR3 is 13 residues long. Germline V gene data show CDR1 as DFQATT and CDR2 as SNEGSKA (reference sequence). The CDR3 region has the DNA TGCAGTGCTAAGAGGGCGAACACAGATACGCAGTATTTT. Encoded protein: CSAKRANTDTQYF.

The chain has TRBV6-1 and TRBJ2-3; the match to TRBD2 covers 10 bases. V lost 3 bases, J lost 6 bases, and 9 bases stayed unmatched. This CDR3 comprises 16 residues. Germline-derived CDR1 and CDR2 are MNHNS and SASEGT. The CDR3: CASSDSGGSLVDTQYF. In DNA form, the CDR3 reads TGTGCCAGCAGTGATAGCGGGGGGAGCCTTGTGGATACGCAGTATTTT.

This clonotype was observed many times. This chain uses TRBV7-9 with TRBJ1-5; tentatively, D is TRBD1 (6 bases). Trimming cost V 4 bases and J 11 bases, with 24 bases left between them. This CDR3 comprises 16 residues. Germline V gene data show CDR1 as SEHNR and CDR2 as FQNEAQ (reference sequence). CDR3 amino acids: CASSSSVPGGREAQHF. The CDR3 DNA reads TGTGCCAGCAGCTCCAGCGTTCCGGGGGGCCGGGAAGCCCAGCATTTT. Full variable domain (outside the CDR3, taken from reference TRBV7-9 and TRBJ1-5): DTGVSQNPRHKITKRGQNVTFRCDPISEHNRLYWYRQTLGQGPEFLTYFQNEAQLEKSRLLSDRFSAERPKGSFSTLEIQRTEQGDSAMYLCASSSSVPGGREAQHFGDGTRLSIL.

This clonotype was found a few times. An end of the junction does not agree with germline; a read error may underlie this. The chain joins TRBV2 to TRBJ2-7, with unresolved D. The CDR3 is made up of 13 amino acids. Germline CDR1 SNHLY, CDR2 FYNNEI. CDR3 in amino acids: CASSVGDSYERYF. DNA for the CDR3: TGTGCCAGCAGTGTGGGCGACTCCTACGAGCGGTACTTC.

The chain is built from TRBV4-1 and TRBJ2-6; tentatively, D is TRBD1 or TRBD2 (5 bases each). This CDR3 comprises 16 residues. Trimming cost V 1 base and J 0 bases, with 7 bases left between them. From germline, CDR1 is MGHRA and CDR2 YSYEKL. The CDR3 is CASSQGGSSGANVLTF. Written as DNA, the CDR3 is TGCGCCAGCAGCCAAGGGGGGTCCTCTGGGGCCAACGTCCTGACTTTC.

The chain has TRBV4-1 and TRBJ2-7, with D perhaps matching TRBD2 (5 bases). In germline, CDR1 is MGHRA, CDR2 YSYEKL. Between the trimmed V and J ends, which lost 1 base and 0 bases, there was a span of 10 bases. This CDR3 has 15 residues. In DNA, the CDR3 is TGCGCCAGCAGCCAAGGCGGGCCGCGCTCCTACGAGCAGTACGTC. The encoded protein is CASSQGGPRSYEQYV.

The rearrangement links TRBV11-2 to TRBJ2-7; 7 bases map to TRBD2. This CDR3 is built from 15 residues. V lost 5 bases to trimming and J lost 3 bases; unmatched junction nucleotides: 10. The germline gives CDR1 SGHAT, CDR2 FQNNGV. Here the CDR3 reads CASSGTGTGGYEQYF. The CDR3 DNA reads as TGTGCCAGCAGCGGAACCGGGACGGGGGGCTACGAGCAGTACTTC.

This clonotype has a count of ten or more. The gene calls are TRBV7-8 and TRBJ2-7; no definite D call. The CDR3 extends over 12 amino acids. V lost 3 bases, J lost 5 bases, and 8 bases lay in between. Germline V gene lookup returns CDR1 SGHVS and CDR2 FQNEAQ. The CDR3 nucleotides read TGTGCCAGCAGCTTGGCGGTGGACGAGCAGTACTTC. Protein sequence: CASSLAVDEQYF. Drawing the rest from reference TRBV7-8 and TRBJ2-7, the complete variable domain is GAGVSQSPRYKVAKRGQDVALRCDPISGHVSLFWYQQALGQGPEFLTYFQNEAQLDKSGLPSDRFFAERPEGSVSTLKIQRTQQEDSAVYLCASSLAVDEQYFGPGTRLTVT.

This clonotype was seen a few times. The V gene is TRBV15, the J gene TRBJ2-2; 10 positions agree with TRBD2. CDR1 and CDR2 (germline): LNHNV, YYDKDF (reference sequence). The CDR3 runs 17 residues. V trimming: 0 bases; J trimming: 6 bases; junction bases outside the gene matches: 7. The CDR3 DNA sequence: TGTGCCACCAGCAGAGACGGCCTAGCGGGAGTTGCCGGGGAGCTGTTTTTT. The encoded protein is CATSRDGLAGVAGELFF.

V is TRBV2 and J is TRBJ2-1, with D unclear. The CDR3 consists of 10 residues. Germline V lookup: CDR1 SNHLY, CDR2 FYNNEI. V lost 11 bases to trimming and J lost 2 bases, with 4 bases between them. CDR3 protein: CACPYNEQFF. The CDR3 DNA is TGTGCCTGCCCCTACAATGAGCAGTTCTTC.

This clonotype was found many times. This chain's CDR3 is CAVIRTLNTEAFF. CDR3 in DNA: TGTGCCGTCATAAGGACACTGAACACTGAAGCTTTCTTT. The chain joins TRBV12-3 or TRBV12-4 to TRBJ1-1; possible D gene TRBD1, 5 bases. The CDR3 totals 13 residues. V shed 11 bases and J shed 0 bases, with 13 bases lying between them.

This clonotype was found a few times. The CDR3 region has the DNA TGCGCCAGCAGTGTTGTGGAGAAGGGAAGGAATGAAAAACTGTTTTTT. It translates to CASSVVEKGRNEKLFF. The J gene is TRBJ1-4, the V gene TRBV10-1; D unresolved. The ends were cut back, 4 bases at V and 5 bases at J, with 17 bases in the middle. The CDR3 length is 16 residues. Germline assignment: CDR1 WNHNN and CDR2 SYGVQD (reference sequence).

V and J are TRBV28 and TRBJ2-3; D not certain. V lost 5 bases and J 1 base, leaving 13 bases between the germline ends. There are 15 residues in the CDR3. CDR1 MDHEN and CDR2 SYDVKM come from the germline V gene. DNA of the CDR3: TGTGCCAGCAGTGGGAAGACTCCTGGCACAGATACGCAGTATTTT. Protein: CASSGKTPGTDTQYF.

J is TRBJ1-2 and V is TRBV5-6, with unresolved D. Germline V gene lookup returns CDR1 SGHDT and CDR2 YYEEEE. This CDR3 region has 12 residues. V was trimmed by 3 bases and J by 8 bases, leaving 11 bases between them. This chain's CDR3 is CASSYVVGGYTF. CDR3 sequence (DNA): TGTGCCAGCAGCTATGTGGTGGGCGGCTACACCTTC.

The chain is built from TRBV20-1 and TRBJ2-1; TRBD1 matches at 8 bases. V trimming: 4 bases; J trimming: 10 bases; junction bases outside the gene matches: 12. This CDR3 is built from 14 residues. In germline, CDR1 is DFQATT, CDR2 SNEGSKA (reference sequence). This chain's CDR3 is CSAIFGQGLLEQFF. The CDR3 DNA reads TGCAGTGCTATCTTTGGACAGGGATTATTAGAGCAGTTCTTC.

The chain uses TRBV6-2 or TRBV6-3 and TRBJ1-6, with D possibly matching TRBD1 (6 bases). The CDR3 contains 16 residues. CDR1 MNHEY and CDR2 SVGEGT come from the germline V gene. Between the trimmed V and J ends, which lost 6 bases and 4 bases, there was a span of 16 bases. CDR3 in amino acids: CASRRGNRAYNSPLHF. The CDR3 DNA is TGTGCCAGCAGGAGGGGGAACAGGGCGTATAATTCACCCCTCCACTTT.

Comments on this clonotype: No conserved phenylalanine or tryptophan ends this CDR3, so it is likely a read error. The V and J genes are TRBV20-1 and TRBJ2-3; D uncertain. The CDR3 has 13 residues. V lost 0 bases and J 5 bases, leaving 9 bases between the germline ends. The V gene's germline CDR1 is DFQATT and CDR2 SNEGSKA (reference sequence). The CDR3 bases are TGCAGTGCTAGAGATAGTTCGAGAGATACGCAGTATCTT. Its translation: CSARDSSRDTQYL.

This chain connects TRBV5-4 to TRBJ2-5, with 7 nucleotides matching TRBD1. Germline V gene data show CDR1 as SGHNT and CDR2 as YYREEE (reference sequence). V lost 5 bases, J lost 3 bases, and 4 bases stayed unmatched. This CDR3 has 13 amino acids. CDR3 amino acids: CASSIQGKETQYF. The CDR3 DNA is TGTGCCAGCAGTATACAGGGGAAAGAGACCCAGTACTTC.

This clonotype was counted between two and nine times. The chain is built from TRBV11-2 and TRBJ2-7; possibly TRBD2 for D (6 bases). Germline V gene data show CDR1 as SGHAT and CDR2 as FQNNGV. This CDR3 is 13 amino acids long. V was shortened by 1 base and J by 7 bases, with 11 bases between the two germline ends. CDR3 sequence (DNA): TGTGCCAGCAGCTTAGTAGTGGCGGGGGAGCAGTACTTC. This gives the protein CASSLVVAGEQYF.

The table lists this clonotype with a few counts. The rearrangement links TRBV27 to TRBJ2-6; tentatively, D is TRBD1 (6 bases). Per germline, CDR1 MNHEY and CDR2 SMNVEV (reference sequence). Trimming pared 5 bases from V and 2 bases from J, leaving 10 bases between. The CDR3 is 15 amino acids. The DNA for the CDR3 is TGTGCCAGCAGTAACAGGGCCCCTGGGGCCAACGTCCTGACTTTC. It codes for CASSNRAPGANVLTF. Full variable domain (remainder filled in from reference TRBV27 and TRBJ2-6): EAQVTQNPRYLITVTGKKLTVTCSQNMNHEYMSWYRQDPGLGLRQIYYSMNVEVTDKGDVPEGYKVSRKEKRNFPLILESPSPNQTSLYFCASSNRAPGANVLTFGAGSRLTVL.

This clonotype was recorded many times. V and J are TRBV5-6 and TRBJ2-7, with 11 bases fitting TRBD1. The trim removed 2 bases at V and 7 bases at J, leaving 5 bases unmatched. The CDR3 runs to 14 residues. Per germline, CDR1 SGHDT and CDR2 YYEEEE. The CDR3 loop reads CASSFGQGALEQYF. In DNA, the CDR3 is TGTGCCAGCAGCTTCGGACAGGGGGCACTGGAGCAGTACTTC. The whole variable domain, remainder taken from reference TRBV5-6 and TRBJ2-7, is DAGVTQSPTHLIKTRGQQVTLRCSPKSGHDTVSWYQQALGQGPQFIFQYYEEEERQRGNFPDRFSGHQFPNYSSELNVNALLLGDSALYLCASSFGQGALEQYFGPGTRLTVT.

This clonotype was found once. The rearrangement links TRBV5-1 to TRBJ2-1; 7 bases fit TRBD2. CDR3 size: 14 residues. Germline values: CDR1 SGHRS, CDR2 YFSETQ. Trimming at V came to 1 base and at J to 6 bases, leaving 4 bases not matched to a gene. CDR3 DNA sequence: TGCGCCAGCAGCTTGTCGATAGCGGGCAATGAGCAGTTCTTC. This gives the protein CASSLSIAGNEQFF.